A selection of T cell receptor beta chains follows, all from one sample in a study of blood T cell repertoires in COVID-19. Sequencing was performed with immunoSEQ multiplex PCR; in TCRdb, only in-frame clones are kept and a portion is missing. The sample yields some 200,000 clones, 80% to 90% seen once. Sequencing was carried out using peripheral blood. These receptor sequences come from a woman in her 70s with acute or convalescent COVID-19. Each CDR3 is given without its conserved first and last residue.

J gene | V gene | CDR3 protein
TRBJ2-2 | TRBV5-1 | ASRTGGAGAGELF
TRBJ1-1 | TRBV5-1 | ASRRGTENTEAF
TRBJ2-7 | TRBV12-5 | ASGFRLYEQY
TRBJ1-1 | TRBV5-1 | ASSLLVRGTEAF
TRBJ2-7 | TRBV29-1 | SVGRWEGEQY
TRBJ2-7 | TRBV19 | ASSYRESYEQY
TRBJ1-6 | TRBV7-9 | ASSSSQDRSSNSPLH
TRBJ1-1 | TRBV28 | ASSLTGWNTEAF
TRBJ1-1 | TRBV24-1 | ATSDKGGRVGAF
TRBJ1-6 | TRBV6-5 | ASSYSDLGSGSPLH
TRBJ1-4 | TRBV29-1 | SVDGLDNEKLF
TRBJ2-3 | TRBV5-1 | ASSPGRDTQY
TRBJ1-6 | TRBV27 | ASSQGDSPLH
TRBJ1-6 | TRBV6-6 | ASSYPGESPLH
TRBJ2-3 | TRBV7-2 | ASSFLAGMSDTQY
TRBJ2-3 | TRBV28 | ASIGGRGTDTQY
TRBJ1-5 | TRBV6-2/TRBV6-3 | ASSFGGNQPQH
TRBJ1-5 | TRBV10-2 | ASSAGGRDQPQH
TRBJ2-4 | TRBV23-1 | ASSQQEARGVAKNIQY
TRBJ2-7 | TRBV11-1 | ASSPKGGRDPDEQY
TRBJ1-6 | TRBV29-1 | SATQDYNSPLH
TRBJ1-5 | TRBV11-3 | ASSPGGGGGNQPQH
TRBJ1-6 | TRBV11-3 | ASRGGQAHSPLH
TRBJ1-2 | TRBV28 | ASSPRGGADYGYT
TRBJ2-6 | TRBV6-5 | ASSRDTAGANVLT
TRBJ2-1 | TRBV12-3/TRBV12-4 | ASSPEGWYEQF
TRBJ2-1 | TRBV24-1 | ATSDSGSRAYNEQF
TRBJ2-1 | TRBV10-3 | AISESSAGTGDEQF
TRBJ1-1 | TRBV3-1/TRBV3-2 | ASSQGGGPTEAF
TRBJ2-3 | TRBV4-3 | ASSQDSGGPTDTQY
TRBJ2-7 | TRBV27 | ASSRGFSVYEQY
TRBJ1-3 | TRBV19 | ASMRPRGPIIY
TRBJ2-3 | TRBV5-1 | ASSLAGTSRTDTQY
TRBJ2-7 | TRBV3-1/TRBV3-2 | ASSRGLWSSYEQY
TRBJ1-2 | TRBV7-2 | ASSLAGTSPGYT
TRBJ2-1 | TRBV9 | ASSVAGREFDNEQF
TRBJ2-5 | TRBV5-1 | ASSSPGLAEVETQY
TRBJ2-1 | TRBV27 | ASSLLAVSSYNEQF
TRBJ2-1 | TRBV15 | ATRGLGLGDEQF
TRBJ2-7 | TRBV7-8 | ASSLRDRFYEQY
TRBJ2-1 | TRBV14 | ASSQDNERLSGNEQF
TRBJ1-1 | TRBV2 | ASSVGGMKTEAF
TRBJ2-5 | TRBV5-1 | ASSFIPGASGGPGTQY
TRBJ1-2 | TRBV5-1 | ASSLSGQAYYGYT
TRBJ2-7 | TRBV6-4 | ASSFLAGDYEQY
TRBJ2-1 | TRBV6-4 | ASSDTGAGGTDEQF
TRBJ2-7 | TRBV5-5 | ASSLKLGTRPYEQY
TRBJ2-3 | TRBV19 | ASSINWRGTDTQY
TRBJ1-2 | TRBV5-1 | ASSTREPYYGYT
TRBJ2-7 | TRBV6-5 | ASSYSEGYEQY
TRBJ1-2 | TRBV6-2/TRBV6-3 | ASSPGTGLYYGYT
TRBJ2-2 | TRBV14 | ASSQARAANTGELF
TRBJ1-5 | TRBV7-9 | ASSSGGEPQH
TRBJ2-5 | TRBV4-3 | ASSQGTSGWETQY